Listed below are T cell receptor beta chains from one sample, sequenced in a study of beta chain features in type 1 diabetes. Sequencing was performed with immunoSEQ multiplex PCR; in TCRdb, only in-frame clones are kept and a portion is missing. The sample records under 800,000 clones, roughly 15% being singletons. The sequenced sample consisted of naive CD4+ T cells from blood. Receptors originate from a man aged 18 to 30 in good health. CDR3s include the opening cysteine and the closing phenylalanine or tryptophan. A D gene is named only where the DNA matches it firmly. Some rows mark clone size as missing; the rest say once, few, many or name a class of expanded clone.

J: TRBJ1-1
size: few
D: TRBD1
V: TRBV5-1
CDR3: CASRPDRGAEAFF
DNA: TGCGCCAGCAGACCCGACAGGGGGGCTGAAGCTTTCTTT

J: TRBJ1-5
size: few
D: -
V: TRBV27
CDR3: CASSWGGRLMPQHF
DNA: TGTGCCAGCAGTTGGGGGGGGCGTTTAATGCCCCAGCATTTT

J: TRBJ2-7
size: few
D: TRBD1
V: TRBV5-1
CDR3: CASSAQGAPYEQYF
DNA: TGCGCCAGCAGCGCCCAGGGGGCGCCTTACGAGCAGTACTTC

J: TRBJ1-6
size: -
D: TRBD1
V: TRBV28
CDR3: CASQTGTPLHF
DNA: TGTGCCAGCCAGACAGGGACTCCCCTCCACTTT

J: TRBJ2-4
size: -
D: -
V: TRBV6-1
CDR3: CASSEGPLGGQNIQYF
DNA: TGTGCCAGCAGTGAAGGACCCCTAGGTGGGCAAAACATTCAGTACTTC

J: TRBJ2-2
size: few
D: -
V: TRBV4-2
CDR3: CASSQDIGGRSGELFF
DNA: TGTGCCAGCAGCCAAGATATTGGGGGGCGTAGCGGGGAGCTGTTTTTT

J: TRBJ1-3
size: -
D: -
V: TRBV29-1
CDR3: CSVAGHTVSGNTIYF
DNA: TGCAGCGTTGCGGGACACACCGTCTCTGGAAACACCATATATTTT

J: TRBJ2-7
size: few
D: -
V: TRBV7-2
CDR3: CASSLRSRGEYEQYF
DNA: TGTGCCAGCAGCTTAAGAAGCAGGGGAGAATACGAGCAGTACTTC

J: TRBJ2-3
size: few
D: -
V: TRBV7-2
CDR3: CASSPRAAGSTDTQYF
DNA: TGTGCCAGCAGCCCCCGGGCGGCGGGGAGCACAGATACGCAGTATTTT

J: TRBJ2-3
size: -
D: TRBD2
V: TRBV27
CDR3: CASSSKTSRRTDTQYF
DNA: TGTGCCAGCAGTTCCAAGACTAGCCGCCGCACAGATACGCAGTATTTT

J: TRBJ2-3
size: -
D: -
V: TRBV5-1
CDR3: CASRRDFTDTQYF
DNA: TGCGCCAGCAGAAGAGACTTCACAGATACGCAGTATTTT